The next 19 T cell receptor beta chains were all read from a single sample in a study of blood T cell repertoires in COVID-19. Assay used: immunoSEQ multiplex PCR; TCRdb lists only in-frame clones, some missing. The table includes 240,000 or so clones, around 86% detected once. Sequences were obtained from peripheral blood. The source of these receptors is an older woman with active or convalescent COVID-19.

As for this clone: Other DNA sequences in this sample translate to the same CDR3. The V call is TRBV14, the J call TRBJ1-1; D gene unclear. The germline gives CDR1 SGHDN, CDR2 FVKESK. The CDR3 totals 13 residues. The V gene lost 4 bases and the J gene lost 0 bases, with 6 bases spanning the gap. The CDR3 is CASSRQMNTEAFF. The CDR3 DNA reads TGTGCCAGCAGCCGGCAGATGAACACTGAAGCTTTCTTT.

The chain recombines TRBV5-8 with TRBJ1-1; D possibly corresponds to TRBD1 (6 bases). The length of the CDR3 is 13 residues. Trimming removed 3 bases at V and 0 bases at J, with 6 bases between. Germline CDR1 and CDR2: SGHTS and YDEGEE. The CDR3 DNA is TGTGCCAGCAGCTGGGACATGAACACTGAAGCTTTCTTT. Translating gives CASSWDMNTEAFF. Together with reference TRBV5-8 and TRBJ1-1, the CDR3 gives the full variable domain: EAGVTQSPTHLIKTRGQQATLRCSPISGHTSVYWYQQALGLGLQFLLWYDEGEERNRGNFPPRFSGRQFPNYSSELNVNALELEDSALYLCASSWDMNTEAFFGQGTRLTVV.

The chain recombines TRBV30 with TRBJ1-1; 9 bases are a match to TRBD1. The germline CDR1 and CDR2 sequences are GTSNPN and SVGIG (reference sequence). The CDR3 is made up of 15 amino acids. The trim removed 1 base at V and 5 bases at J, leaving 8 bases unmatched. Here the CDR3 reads CAWSAYRGLGTEAFF. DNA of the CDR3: TGTGCCTGGAGTGCCTACAGGGGGCTAGGGACTGAAGCTTTCTTT.

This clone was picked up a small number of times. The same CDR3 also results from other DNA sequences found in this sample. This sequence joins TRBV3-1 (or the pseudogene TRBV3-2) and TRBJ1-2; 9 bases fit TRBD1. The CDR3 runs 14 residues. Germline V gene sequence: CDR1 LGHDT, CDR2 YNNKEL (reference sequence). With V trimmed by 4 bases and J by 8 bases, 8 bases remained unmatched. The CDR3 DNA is TGTGCCAGCAGCCCCTCCGGGACAGGGAGCGGCTACACCTTC. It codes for CASSPSGTGSGYTF.

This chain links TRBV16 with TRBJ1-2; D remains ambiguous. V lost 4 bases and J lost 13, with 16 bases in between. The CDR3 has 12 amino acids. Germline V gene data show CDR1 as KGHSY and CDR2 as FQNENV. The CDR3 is CASSPNYYGITF. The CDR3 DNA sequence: TGTGCCAGCAGCCCGAATTACTATGGCATCACCTTC.

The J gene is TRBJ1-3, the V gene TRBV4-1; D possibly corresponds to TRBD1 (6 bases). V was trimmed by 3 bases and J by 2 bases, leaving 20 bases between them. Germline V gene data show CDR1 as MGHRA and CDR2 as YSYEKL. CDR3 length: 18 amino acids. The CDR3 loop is CASSHPGARGVAGNTIYF. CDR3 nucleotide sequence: TGCGCCAGCAGCCACCCGGGGGCGCGGGGGGTCGCTGGAAACACCATATATTTT.

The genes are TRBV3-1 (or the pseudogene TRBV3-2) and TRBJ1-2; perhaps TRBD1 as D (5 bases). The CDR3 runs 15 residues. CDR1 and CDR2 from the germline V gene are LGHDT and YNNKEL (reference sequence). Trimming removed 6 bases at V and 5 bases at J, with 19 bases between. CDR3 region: CASRDGQLGWYGYTF. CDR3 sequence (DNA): TGTGCCAGCAGAGACGGACAATTAGGGTGGTATGGCTACACCTTC.

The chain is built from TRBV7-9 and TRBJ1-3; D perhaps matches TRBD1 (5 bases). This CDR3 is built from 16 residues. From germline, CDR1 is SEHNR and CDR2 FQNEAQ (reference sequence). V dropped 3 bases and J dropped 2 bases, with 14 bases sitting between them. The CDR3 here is CASSFPPTGTGNTIYF. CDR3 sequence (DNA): TGTGCCAGCAGCTTCCCTCCCACAGGTACTGGAAACACCATATATTTT.

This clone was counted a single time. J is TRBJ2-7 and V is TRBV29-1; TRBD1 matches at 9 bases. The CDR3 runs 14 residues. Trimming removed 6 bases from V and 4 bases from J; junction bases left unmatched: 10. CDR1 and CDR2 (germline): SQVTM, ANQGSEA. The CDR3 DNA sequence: TGCAGCGTGGTCTCCGAGACAGGGGGGTACGAGCAGTACTTC. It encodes CSVVSETGGYEQYF.

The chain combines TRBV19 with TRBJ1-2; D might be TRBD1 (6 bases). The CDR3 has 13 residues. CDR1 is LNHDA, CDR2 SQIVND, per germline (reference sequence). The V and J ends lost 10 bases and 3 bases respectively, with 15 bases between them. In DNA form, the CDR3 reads TGTGCCACCGCGGACAGTCGACACTATGGCTACACCTTC. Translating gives CATADSRHYGYTF.

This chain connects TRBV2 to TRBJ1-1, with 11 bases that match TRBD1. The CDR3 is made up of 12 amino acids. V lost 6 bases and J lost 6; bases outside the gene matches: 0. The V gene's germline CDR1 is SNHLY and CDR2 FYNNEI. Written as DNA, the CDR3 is TGTGCCAGCAGGGGACAGGGGGCTGAAGCTTTCTTT. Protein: CASRGQGAEAFF. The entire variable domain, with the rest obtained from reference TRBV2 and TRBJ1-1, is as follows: EPEVTQTPSHQVTQMGQEVILRCVPISNHLYFYWYRQILGQKVEFLVSFYNNEISEKSEIFDDQFSVERPDGSNFTLKIRSTKLEDSAMYFCASRGQGAEAFFGQGTRLTVV.

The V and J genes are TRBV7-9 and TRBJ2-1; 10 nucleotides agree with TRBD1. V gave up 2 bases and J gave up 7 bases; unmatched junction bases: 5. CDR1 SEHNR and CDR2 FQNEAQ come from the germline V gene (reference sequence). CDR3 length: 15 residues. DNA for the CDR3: TGTGCCAGCAGCTTATTGACAGGGGGCTCGAATGAGCAGTTCTTC. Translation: CASSLLTGGSNEQFF.

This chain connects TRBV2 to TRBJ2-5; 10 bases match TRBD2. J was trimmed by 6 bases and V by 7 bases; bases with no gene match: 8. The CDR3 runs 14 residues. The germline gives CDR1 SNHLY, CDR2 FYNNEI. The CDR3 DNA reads TGTGCCAGCAACCCAGCGGGGGGGCATCAGACCCAGTACTTC. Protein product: CASNPAGGHQTQYF.

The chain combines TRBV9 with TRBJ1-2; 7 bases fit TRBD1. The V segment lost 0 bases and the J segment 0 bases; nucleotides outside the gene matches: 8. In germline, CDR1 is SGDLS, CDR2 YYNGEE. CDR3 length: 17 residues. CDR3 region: CASSVGGTAQTNYGYTF. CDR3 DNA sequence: TGTGCCAGCAGCGTAGGAGGGACAGCCCAAACTAACTATGGCTACACCTTC. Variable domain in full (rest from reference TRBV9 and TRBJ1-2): DSGVTQTPKHLITATGQRVTLRCSPRSGDLSVYWYQQSLDQGLQFLIQYYNGEERAKGNILERFSAQQFPDLHSELNLSSLELGDSALYFCASSVGGTAQTNYGYTFGSGTRLTVV.

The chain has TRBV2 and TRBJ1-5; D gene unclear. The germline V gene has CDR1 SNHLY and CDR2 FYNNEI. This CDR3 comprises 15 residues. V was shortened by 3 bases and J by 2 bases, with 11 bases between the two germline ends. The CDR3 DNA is TGTGCCAGCAGTGACCTGGCGGTCGGCAATCAGCCCCAGCATTTT. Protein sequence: CASSDLAVGNQPQHF. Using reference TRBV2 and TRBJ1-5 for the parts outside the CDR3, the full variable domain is EPEVTQTPSHQVTQMGQEVILRCVPISNHLYFYWYRQILGQKVEFLVSFYNNEISEKSEIFDDQFSVERPDGSNFTLKIRSTKLEDSAMYFCASSDLAVGNQPQHFGDGTRLSIL.

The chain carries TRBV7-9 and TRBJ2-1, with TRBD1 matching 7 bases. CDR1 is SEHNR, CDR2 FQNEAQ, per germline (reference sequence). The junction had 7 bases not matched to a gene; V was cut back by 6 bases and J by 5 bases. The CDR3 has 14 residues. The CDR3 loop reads CASSGGQRNNEQFF. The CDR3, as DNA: TGTGCCAGCAGTGGGGGACAGCGAAACAATGAGCAGTTCTTC. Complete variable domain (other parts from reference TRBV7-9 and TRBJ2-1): DTGVSQNPRHKITKRGQNVTFRCDPISEHNRLYWYRQTLGQGPEFLTYFQNEAQLEKSRLLSDRFSAERPKGSFSTLEIQRTEQGDSAMYLCASSGGQRNNEQFFGPGTRLTVL.

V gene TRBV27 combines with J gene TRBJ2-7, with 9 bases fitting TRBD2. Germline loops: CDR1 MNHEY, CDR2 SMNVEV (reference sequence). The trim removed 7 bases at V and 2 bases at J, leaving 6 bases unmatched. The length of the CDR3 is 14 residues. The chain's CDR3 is CASTLAGLPYEQYF. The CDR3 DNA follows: TGTGCCAGCACCCTAGCGGGACTCCCCTACGAGCAGTACTTC.

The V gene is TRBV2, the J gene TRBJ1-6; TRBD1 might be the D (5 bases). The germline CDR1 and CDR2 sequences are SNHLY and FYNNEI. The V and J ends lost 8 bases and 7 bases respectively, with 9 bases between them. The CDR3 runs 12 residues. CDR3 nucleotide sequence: TGTGCCAGCGCGACAGAGAATTCACCCCTCCACTTT. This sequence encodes CASATENSPLHF.

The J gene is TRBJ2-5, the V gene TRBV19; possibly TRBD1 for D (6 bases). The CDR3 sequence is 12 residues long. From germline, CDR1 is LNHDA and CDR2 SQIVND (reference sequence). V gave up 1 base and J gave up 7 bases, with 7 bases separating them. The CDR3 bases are TGTGCCAGTAGTATAGGAGGGGGGACCCAGTACTTC. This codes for CASSIGGGTQYF.